A single sample is the source of the 6 T cell receptor beta chains below, sequenced in a study of metastatic and nonmetastatic thyroid tumors. All patients were untreated before thyroid surgery. TCRdb called clones again from the PCR reads with MiXCR. This table holds over 20,000 clones, roughly a quarter found once. The sequenced sample consisted of blood. Receptor source: a female donor with papillary thyroid cancer or a benign thyroid nodule (not recorded which). Some clones in this sample may be carry-over from other donors' samples.

Many counts were recorded for this clone. The genes are TRBV14 and TRBJ2-1; D not certain. This CDR3 contains 14 residues. The V gene lost 4 bases and the J gene lost 6 bases, with 13 bases spanning the gap. Germline values: CDR1 SGHDN, CDR2 FVKESK. CDR3 in amino acids: CASSLDPGFNEQFF. The CDR3, as DNA: TGTGCCAGCAGCCTGGACCCCGGGTTCAATGAGCAGTTCTTC.

To note about this clone: One end of the junction fails to match germline, which may point to a read error. V usage is TRBV7-6 and J usage is TRBJ2-3; D call uncertain. This CDR3 contains 15 residues. Per germline, CDR1 SGHVS and CDR2 FNYEAQ. The CDR3 region is CASSPGALSTETQYF. The CDR3 DNA sequence: TGTGCCAGCAGCCCAGGTGCCCTTAGCACAGAAACGCAGTATTTT.

Many counts were recorded for this clone. The J gene is TRBJ2-5, the V gene TRBV4-3; TRBD1 might be the D (5 bases). The germline V gene has CDR1 LGHNA and CDR2 YSLEER. CDR3 length: 15 residues. V shed 1 base and J shed 1 base, with 10 bases lying between them. Here the CDR3 reads CASSQVWTSQETQYF. The CDR3 nucleotides read TGCGCCAGCAGCCAAGTGTGGACAAGCCAAGAGACCCAGTACTTC.

By sample fraction, this clone is medium-sized. The rearrangement links TRBV19 to TRBJ2-2; 12 bases are a match to TRBD2. Germline CDR1 LNHDA, CDR2 SQIVND (reference sequence). V shed 5 bases and J 4 bases; nucleotides not matched to a gene: 14. This CDR3 contains 19 residues. CDR3 bases: TGTGCCAGTAGTCCCGGGTGGCTAGCGGGAGGGCAGGTCACCGGGGAGCTGTTTTTT. It encodes CASSPGWLAGGQVTGELFF.

On this clone: At one end, the junction sequence differs from germline, possibly due to a read error. This rearrangement joins TRBV14 to TRBJ2-1, with TRBD2 matching over 10 bases. Per germline, CDR1 SGHDN and CDR2 FVKESK. The CDR3 has 16 amino acids. The DNA for the CDR3 is TGTGCCAGAATCCACTCCGCTAGCGGGAGTTTTAATGAGCTGTTCTTC. Encoded protein: CARIHSASGSFNELFF.

This clone has ten or more counts. The rearrangement joins TRBV20-1 to TRBJ2-3; the D is unclear. CDR1 is DFQATT, CDR2 SNEGSKA, per germline (reference sequence). The CDR3 is 14 residues long. Trimming cost V 6 bases and J 4 bases, with 17 bases left between them. CDR3 nucleotide sequence: TGCAGTGCACAAGAGCCCCCCCCGTCAGATACGCAGTATTTT. Translated, it gives CSAQEPPPSDTQYF.